The 27 T cell receptor beta chains in this list originate from one sample, sequenced in a study of blood T cell repertoires in COVID-19 (dated by TCRdb to about 2020). Libraries were made using the immunoSEQ multiplex PCR assay. TCRdb stores this immuneACCESS table with in-frame sequences only. Part of the clones is absent; in the studies checked, under half of the shortfall reflects unresolved V genes, and no reason is known for the rest. The sample records 70,000 to 80,000 clones, around 91% of which are singletons. The top ten constitute about 6.1% of the sample. Sample: peripheral blood. The receptors here all came from a human donor in a cohort sampled during active COVID-19.

This clone appeared a few times. This chain connects TRBV27 to TRBJ2-2; D is ambiguous. The CDR3 length is 14 residues. Germline-derived CDR1 and CDR2 are MNHEY and SMNVEV (reference sequence). V was cut by 7 bases and J by 8 bases, with 17 bases left in between. CDR3 DNA sequence: TGTGCCAGCACCAAAGGTCCTGTCAGGGGGGAGCTGTTTTTT. Amino acids: CASTKGPVRGELFF.

The chain recombines TRBV18 with TRBJ1-6; TRBD1 agrees at 9 bases. CDR3 length equals 16 residues. V was clipped by 3 bases and J by 7 bases; unmatched bases: 7. Germline loops: CDR1 KGHSH, CDR2 LQKENI. CDR3 sequence (DNA): TGTGCCAGCTCACCGACCCGGGACAGGGCAAATTCACCCCTCCACTTT. This gives the protein CASSPTRDRANSPLHF. The full variable domain, with the rest looked up from reference TRBV18 and TRBJ1-6, is NAGVMQNPRHLVRRRGQEARLRCSPMKGHSHVYWYRQLPEEGLKFMVYLQKENIIDESGMPKERFSAEFPKEGPSILRIQQVVRGDSAAYFCASSPTRDRANSPLHFGNGTRLTVT.

The rearrangement uses TRBV6-5 and TRBJ2-1; TRBD2 might be the D (5 bases). This CDR3 has 15 residues. Looked up from germline, CDR1 is MNHEY and CDR2 is SVGAGI. V was trimmed by 6 bases and J by 0 bases, leaving 12 bases between them. CDR3 DNA sequence: TGTGCCAGCAGACGACGGAGGAGCTCCTACAATGAGCAGTTCTTC. Amino acid sequence: CASRRRRSSYNEQFF.

This chain uses TRBV5-5 with TRBJ1-1; 10 bases are shared with TRBD1. V shed 2 bases and J 4 bases; nucleotides not matched to a gene: 14. This CDR3 has 18 residues. Germline V gene lookup returns CDR1 SGHKS and CDR2 YYEKEE (reference sequence). The CDR3 reads CASSLYPPGQGGGTEAFF. The CDR3 region has the DNA TGTGCCAGCAGCTTATACCCCCCCGGACAGGGGGGGGGCACTGAAGCTTTCTTT.

This chain's CDR3 is CASSPARLNTEAFF. The CDR3 DNA reads as TGTGCCAGCTCACCAGCCAGGTTGAACACTGAAGCTTTCTTT. The chain combines TRBV18 with TRBJ1-1; D call uncertain. The CDR3 has 14 amino acids. Trimming cost V 2 bases and J 0 bases, with 7 bases left between them. The germline V gene has CDR1 KGHSH and CDR2 LQKENI.

CDR3: CASTLLPGGGTHNEQFF. The CDR3 DNA reads TGTGCCAGCACCCTGCTTCCGGGCGGGGGAACCCACAATGAGCAGTTCTTC. The chain links TRBV5-6 to TRBJ2-1, with TRBD2 matching 7 bases. There are 17 residues in the CDR3. Germline values: CDR1 SGHDT, CDR2 YYEEEE. The V and J ends lost 6 bases and 5 bases, in that order; junction bases with no gene match: 17.

This clone was recorded only once. The chain combines TRBV7-2 with TRBJ2-3; TRBD2 might be the D (5 bases). The CDR3 has 11 amino acids. Germline V gene sequence: CDR1 SGHTA, CDR2 FQGNSA. Trimming removed 5 bases at V and 5 bases at J, with 5 bases between. This chain's CDR3 is CASSRGDTQYF. DNA for the CDR3: TGTGCCAGCAGCCGGGGAGATACGCAGTATTTT.

The chain joins TRBV25-1 to TRBJ1-2, with 8 bases aligning to TRBD1. V lost 2 bases to trimming and J lost 7 bases; unmatched junction nucleotides: 6. The CDR3 runs 14 residues. Looked up from germline, CDR1 is MGHDK and CDR2 is SYGVNS. The chain's CDR3 is CASSESRTGSGYTF. The CDR3 coding sequence is TGTGCCAGCAGTGAAAGCAGGACAGGGAGTGGCTACACCTTC.

This chain connects TRBV19 to TRBJ2-1; 9 bases match TRBD2. Germline V gene data show CDR1 as LNHDA and CDR2 as SQIVND (reference sequence). The V and J ends lost 7 bases and 6 bases, in that order; junction bases with no gene match: 10. This CDR3 comprises 15 residues. CDR3 in amino acids: CASTVRGGAGNEQFF. For the CDR3, the DNA is TGTGCCAGTACCGTTCGCGGGGGGGCTGGCAATGAGCAGTTCTTC.

V usage is TRBV29-1 and J usage is TRBJ2-5; tentative D call: TRBD1 (5 bases). Germline V CDR1 and CDR2: SQVTM, ANQGSEA. The ends were cut back, 3 bases at V and 0 bases at J, with 17 bases in the middle. CDR3 length: 16 residues. Here the CDR3 DNA reads TGCAGCGTTGATGGGGCAGCTACCTGGTACCAAGAGACCCAGTACTTC. This translates into CSVDGAATWYQETQYF.

The chain joins TRBV5-1 to TRBJ1-1; D is possibly TRBD1 (6 bases). The CDR3 runs 15 residues. CDR1 is SGHRS and CDR2 is YFSETQ in the germline V gene. V was cut by 0 bases and J by 3 bases, with 12 bases left in between. CDR3 residues: CASSLAGGEYTEAFF. The DNA for the CDR3 is TGCGCCAGCAGCTTGGCTGGGGGCGAGTACACTGAAGCTTTCTTT.

CDR3 sequence (DNA): TGTGCCAGCTCGTCACCGGGGGGCAATCAGCCCCAGCATTTT. This sequence encodes CASSSPGGNQPQHF. The chain combines TRBV18 with TRBJ1-5; a weak D match, TRBD1 (5 bases). The V end lost 6 bases, the J end lost 2 bases, and 11 bases lay between the germline ends. Per germline, CDR1 KGHSH and CDR2 LQKENI. CDR3 length equals 14 residues. Supplemented by reference TRBV18 and TRBJ1-5, the full variable domain reads NAGVMQNPRHLVRRRGQEARLRCSPMKGHSHVYWYRQLPEEGLKFMVYLQKENIIDESGMPKERFSAEFPKEGPSILRIQQVVRGDSAAYFCASSSPGGNQPQHFGDGTRLSIL.

This clone was recorded only once. The chain uses TRBV10-1 and TRBJ2-3; D is uncertain. Germline assignment: CDR1 WNHNN and CDR2 SYGVQD (reference sequence). Trimming pared 2 bases from V and 1 base from J, leaving 4 bases between. This CDR3 comprises 13 residues. CDR3 protein: CASSEAGTDTQYF. CDR3 DNA sequence: TGCGCCAGCAGTGAGGCGGGCACAGATACGCAGTATTTT.

The chain has TRBV15 and TRBJ2-6; 11 nucleotides agree with TRBD2. V trimming: 1 base; J trimming: 0 bases; junction bases outside the gene matches: 5. Germline values: CDR1 LNHNV, CDR2 YYDKDF (reference sequence). This CDR3 comprises 19 residues. DNA of the CDR3: TGTGCCACCAGCAGAGTGGGACTAGCGGTACCCTCTGGGGCCAACGTCCTGACTTTC. It translates to CATSRVGLAVPSGANVLTF.

The V and J genes are TRBV9 and TRBJ2-7; D may be TRBD1 (5 bases). Germline V gives CDR1 SGDLS, CDR2 YYNGEE. The V end was cut by 0 bases, the J end by 3 bases, with 13 bases between. There are 15 residues in the CDR3. The CDR3 spells CASSVAAGQVYEQYF. CDR3 coding DNA: TGTGCCAGCAGCGTAGCGGCCGGACAAGTCTACGAGCAGTACTTC.

The count of this clone is one. The J gene is TRBJ2-1, the V gene TRBV4-1; TRBD1 agrees at 9 bases. Looked up from germline, CDR1 is MGHRA and CDR2 is YSYEKL. This CDR3 has 19 amino acids. V trimming: 4 bases; J trimming: 0 bases; junction bases outside the gene matches: 13. The chain's CDR3 is CASSPGTGWVVFSYNEQFF. The CDR3 DNA sequence: TGCGCCAGCAGCCCCGGGACAGGGTGGGTGGTTTTCTCCTACAATGAGCAGTTCTTC.

The genes are TRBV23-1 and TRBJ2-5; 9 bases agree with TRBD2. TRBV23-1 is given ORF status, its function remaining uncertain. J lost 2 bases, V lost 8 bases, and 9 bases had no gene match. This CDR3 region has 15 residues. CDR3 amino acids: CASRGLARPQETQYF. The CDR3 DNA is TGCGCCAGCCGCGGACTAGCGAGACCACAAGAGACCCAGTACTTC.

CDR3 in DNA: TGTGCCAGCAGCCTGGGACTCCATGGGAACACTGAAGCTTTCTTT. It encodes CASSLGLHGNTEAFF. The chain carries TRBV3-1 (or the pseudogene TRBV3-2) and TRBJ1-1, with D possibly matching TRBD1 (5 bases). Germline V CDR1 and CDR2: LGHDT, YNNKEL (reference sequence). The V end was cut by 4 bases, the J end by 1 base, with 13 bases between. This CDR3 region has 15 residues.

The rearrangement joins TRBV19 to TRBJ1-1; no definite D call. The V gene's germline CDR1 is LNHDA and CDR2 SQIVND (reference sequence). The CDR3 extends over 11 amino acids. V was cut by 6 bases and J by 1 base, with 3 bases left in between. The CDR3 is CASRRNTEAFF. DNA for the CDR3: TGTGCCAGTAGGCGGAACACTGAAGCTTTCTTT.

The rearrangement joins TRBV5-6 to TRBJ2-7; 7 bases line up with TRBD2. The germline V gene has CDR1 SGHDT and CDR2 YYEEEE. This CDR3 region has 14 residues. After removal of 2 bases from V and 2 bases from J, the junction contained 4 bases not matched to a gene. The CDR3 DNA follows: TGTGCCAGCAGCTTACGGGGGGTCACCTACGAGCAGTACTTC. Translated: CASSLRGVTYEQYF.

This chain links TRBV6-4 with TRBJ1-2; the D gene is possibly TRBD1 (5 bases). V shed 2 bases and J shed 5 bases, with 6 bases lying between them. Germline V gene data show CDR1 as MRHNA and CDR2 as SNTAGT. The CDR3 is made up of 12 amino acids. The DNA for the CDR3 is TGTGCCAGCAGTGACGGGGGGTATGGCTACACCTTC. It translates to CASSDGGYGYTF.

The V gene is TRBV30, the J gene TRBJ1-3; D might be TRBD1 (6 bases). There are 13 residues in the CDR3. V was shortened by 1 base and J by 2 bases, with 6 bases between the two germline ends. CDR1 and CDR2 (germline): GTSNPN, SVGIG (reference sequence). The CDR3 reads CAWSAGAGNTIYF. DNA of the CDR3: TGTGCCTGGAGTGCAGGGGCTGGAAACACCATATATTTT.

The table lists this clone with a count of one. The chain is built from TRBV7-3 and TRBJ2-2, with TRBD2 matching 7 bases. The CDR3 consists of 15 residues. The V segment lost 2 bases and the J segment 3 bases; nucleotides outside the gene matches: 3. Germline V gives CDR1 SGHTA, CDR2 FQGTGA. CDR3 sequence: CASSLLSGDTGELFF. The CDR3 DNA reads TGTGCCAGCAGCTTATTGAGCGGGGACACCGGGGAGCTGTTTTTT.

The CDR3 nucleotides read TGTGCCAGCAGCTTAGAGGGCAGGGGGGTTAATGGCTACACCTTC. It codes for CASSLEGRGVNGYTF. The chain carries TRBV11-2 and TRBJ1-2; 7 bases align to TRBD1. The CDR3 length is 15 residues. Germline loops: CDR1 SGHAT, CDR2 FQNNGV. Trimming at V came to 0 bases and at J to 6 bases, leaving 7 bases not matched to a gene.

This chain joins TRBV19 and TRBJ1-1, with TRBD1 as a possible D gene (6 bases). V lost 7 bases and J lost 5, with 23 bases in between. The CDR3 covers 16 residues. Germline V gives CDR1 LNHDA, CDR2 SQIVND (reference sequence). In DNA, the CDR3 is TGTGCCAGTACTCCGGTCCAGGGGAAAGGAAGGACTGAAGCTTTCTTT. Translating it yields CASTPVQGKGRTEAFF.

The chain joins TRBV7-2 to TRBJ1-1, with a tentative D call TRBD1 (5 bases). V was shortened by 5 bases and J by 6 bases, with 16 bases between the two germline ends. Germline V lookup: CDR1 SGHTA, CDR2 FQGNSA. The CDR3 is made up of 14 amino acids. CDR3 DNA sequence: TGTGCCAGCAGCCCGCCCCAGGGTAGGCCTGAAGCTTTCTTT. Amino acids: CASSPPQGRPEAFF.

This chain connects TRBV25-1 to TRBJ1-1; perhaps TRBD1 as D (5 bases). From germline, CDR1 is MGHDK and CDR2 SYGVNS. This CDR3 is built from 14 residues. V lost 2 bases and J lost 2, with 9 bases in between. In DNA form, the CDR3 reads TGTGCCAGCAGTGAAGACAGCCCTAACACTGAAGCTTTCTTT. It specifies CASSEDSPNTEAFF.